A single sample is the source of the 29 T cell receptor beta chains below, sequenced in a study of memory CD4+ T cells and cytomegalovirus serostatus. Single viable CD3+CD4+CD8-CD45RO+ cells were sorted as the memory CD4+ T cells. TCRdb's table, derived via immunoSEQ multiplex PCR, lists solely in-frame clones and lacks some. The data show over 40,000 clones, approximately 81% seen once. Sequencing was performed on memory CD4+ T cells from blood. These TCRs come from an adult in good health and CMV-seropositive.

The chain joins TRBV19 to TRBJ1-5; D is unclear. The CDR3 extends over 13 amino acids. The V gene's germline CDR1 is LNHDA and CDR2 SQIVND (reference sequence). The V end lost 3 bases, the J end lost 3 bases, and 6 bases lay between the germline ends. The CDR3 DNA sequence: TGTGCCAGTAGTATGACCACCAATCAGCCCCAGCATTTT. This sequence encodes CASSMTTNQPQHF.

This chain connects TRBV10-2 to TRBJ1-4; 7 positions agree with TRBD1. From germline, CDR1 is WSHSY and CDR2 SAAADI. The ends lost 6 bases at V and 4 bases at J; junction bases unmatched: 5. This CDR3 spans 14 amino acids. The CDR3 region has the DNA TGCGCCAGCAGACCCCAGGGGGGTAATGAAAAACTGTTTTTT. As protein: CASRPQGGNEKLFF.

This clone was detected only a few times. This chain joins TRBV5-1 and TRBJ2-2; TRBD1 might be the D (5 bases). Deletions cut 3 bases from V and 1 base from J, with 10 bases between. The CDR3 extends over 15 amino acids. CDR1 is SGHRS and CDR2 is YFSETQ in the germline V gene. The CDR3 DNA reads TGCGCCAGCAGCTCTACACAGGTGAACACCGGGGAGCTGTTTTTT. Translation: CASSSTQVNTGELFF.

The V gene is TRBV4-2, the J gene TRBJ1-2; D unresolved. V was cut by 0 bases and J by 7 bases, with 9 bases left in between. Germline CDR1 and CDR2: LGHNA and YNFKEQ. This CDR3 comprises 13 residues. This CDR3 reads CASSQDQDPGYTF. In DNA form, the CDR3 reads TGTGCCAGCAGCCAAGATCAGGACCCTGGCTACACCTTC.

This rearrangement joins TRBV6-1 to TRBJ2-7; 11 bases align to TRBD2. V lost 7 bases and J lost 6; bases outside the gene matches: 8. The CDR3 sequence is 14 residues long. CDR1 is MNHNS and CDR2 is SASEGT in the germline V gene. This CDR3 reads CASILAGGPGEQYF. Written as DNA, the CDR3 is TGTGCCAGCATCTTAGCGGGGGGGCCGGGCGAGCAGTACTTC.

This chain connects TRBV29-1 to TRBJ2-7; TRBD2 matches 10 bases. Looked up from germline, CDR1 is SQVTM and CDR2 is ANQGSEA. J lost 3 bases, V lost 1 base, and 6 bases had no gene match. The length of the CDR3 is 15 residues. CDR3: CSVEGLAGVGYEQYF. DNA of the CDR3: TGCAGCGTTGAAGGGCTAGCGGGGGTAGGCTACGAGCAGTACTTC.

The chain employs TRBV28 and TRBJ1-1; weak D call: TRBD1 (5 bases). This CDR3 spans 15 amino acids. V lost 2 bases and J lost 1, with 11 bases in between. Germline V gene sequence: CDR1 MDHEN, CDR2 SYDVKM. The CDR3 here is CASSLRGARNTEAFF. The CDR3 coding sequence is TGTGCCAGCAGTTTAAGAGGGGCACGGAACACTGAAGCTTTCTTT. The complete variable domain, with remaining parts taken from reference TRBV28 and TRBJ1-1, reads DVKVTQSSRYLVKRTGEKVFLECVQDMDHENMFWYRQDPGLGLRLIYFSYDVKMKEKGDIPEGYSVSREKKERFSLILESASTNQTSMYLCASSLRGARNTEAFFGQGTRLTVV.

In regard to this clone: A read error may account for a junction end that differs from germline. The J gene is TRBJ2-1, the V gene TRBV29-1; no clear D. Germline lookup yields CDR1 SQVTM and CDR2 ANQGSEA. This CDR3 region has 13 residues. The CDR3 loop reads CSLDGFPYNEQFF. CDR3 bases: TGCAGCCTTGATGGTTTCCCCTACAATGAGCAGTTCTTC.

The table lists this clone with many counts. The chain carries TRBV7-8 and TRBJ1-3, with D perhaps matching TRBD1 (5 bases). CDR3 size: 15 residues. CDR1 SGHVS and CDR2 FQNEAQ come from the germline V gene. V dropped 1 base and J dropped 9 bases, with 16 bases sitting between them. The CDR3 reads CASSLGGNAGSTIYF. In DNA, the CDR3 is TGTGCCAGCAGCTTAGGGGGGAATGCCGGTAGCACCATATATTTT.

This chain connects TRBV4-1 to TRBJ2-1; D remains ambiguous. The V gene's germline CDR1 is MGHRA and CDR2 YSYEKL. V was pared by 0 bases and J by 5 bases, with 17 bases between. The CDR3 runs to 17 residues. The CDR3 nucleotides are TGCGCCAGCAGCCAAGATCAGGATACTTCCCCCCACAATGAGCAGTTCTTC. Translation: CASSQDQDTSPHNEQFF.

This clone has more than one count but fewer than ten. DNA for the CDR3: TGTGCCAGCTCACCCGACAGGGCCGGGGAGCTGTTTTTT. Amino acids: CASSPDRAGELFF. The rearrangement uses TRBV18 and TRBJ2-2; 7 bases line up with TRBD1. The J segment lost 6 bases and the V segment lost 3 bases, leaving 1 base of the junction unmatched. The CDR3 is 13 amino acids. Germline V gene sequence: CDR1 KGHSH, CDR2 LQKENI.

The genes are TRBV9 and TRBJ2-2, with D perhaps matching TRBD2 (6 bases). Germline V gives CDR1 SGDLS, CDR2 YYNGEE. The ends were cut back, 1 base at V and 2 bases at J, with 12 bases in the middle. The CDR3 has 16 residues. The CDR3 sequence is CASSVRLANNTGELFF. CDR3 coding DNA: TGTGCCAGCAGCGTAAGGCTAGCGAATAACACCGGGGAGCTGTTTTTT.

This rearrangement joins TRBV28 to TRBJ2-3; the D call may be TRBD1 or TRBD2 (5 bases each). Trimming pared 4 bases from V and 1 base from J, leaving 9 bases between. CDR3 length equals 14 residues. CDR1 is MDHEN, CDR2 SYDVKM, per germline. The CDR3 sequence: CASSYGARTDTQYF. Here the CDR3 DNA reads TGTGCCAGCAGTTACGGGGCTCGCACAGATACGCAGTATTTT.

This clone has only one observation. The chain joins TRBV7-2 to TRBJ1-5, with 7 positions matching TRBD1. Germline V gene data show CDR1 as SGHTA and CDR2 as FQGNSA. This CDR3 is 17 amino acids long. J gave up 4 bases and V 1 base, and 10 bases lay outside the gene matches. The CDR3 DNA sequence: TGTGCCAGCAGCTTAGGAGGGGGCCAGGGACGTAATCAGCCCCAGCATTTT. Protein sequence: CASSLGGGQGRNQPQHF.

This clone showed up just once. The chain employs TRBV2 and TRBJ1-4, with 7 bases aligning to TRBD1. J lost 4 bases, V lost 7 bases, and 9 bases had no gene match. This CDR3 is built from 15 residues. The germline V gene encodes CDR1 SNHLY and CDR2 FYNNEI. The CDR3 region is CASTLEQGYNEKLFF. CDR3 in DNA: TGTGCCAGCACCCTCGAACAGGGGTATAATGAAAAACTGTTTTTT.

The V gene is TRBV7-8, the J gene TRBJ2-1; either TRBD1 or TRBD2 may fit D (6 bases each). The V end was cut by 8 bases, the J end by 1 base, with 18 bases between. This CDR3 contains 16 residues. The germline V gene has CDR1 SGHVS and CDR2 FQNEAQ. CDR3 nucleotides: TGTGCCAGCTTGAGAGAGTGGGGGGCGTCCTACAATGAGCAGTTCTTC. As protein: CASLREWGASYNEQFF.

The chain couples TRBV6-1 to TRBJ2-3; TRBD1 is a possible D gene (5 bases). Trimming left V 7 bases short and J 0 bases short, with 11 bases between. Per germline, CDR1 MNHNS and CDR2 SASEGT. CDR3 length: 14 residues. The CDR3, as DNA: TGTGCCAGCAAACGGACACTTAGCACAGATACGCAGTATTTT. This sequence encodes CASKRTLSTDTQYF.

Relative to its sample, this clone is medium-sized. This chain uses TRBV6-1 with TRBJ1-1; 7 nucleotides match TRBD1. V lost 7 bases and J lost 4; bases outside the gene matches: 9. The CDR3 is 14 amino acids. Per germline, CDR1 MNHNS and CDR2 SASEGT. CDR3 in amino acids: CASTQQGQSTEAFF. DNA of the CDR3: TGTGCCAGCACCCAACAGGGGCAGAGCACTGAAGCTTTCTTT.

This clone has more than one count but fewer than ten. The V call is TRBV7-8, the J call TRBJ2-7; D ambiguous. There are 17 residues in the CDR3. Germline V gives CDR1 SGHVS, CDR2 FQNEAQ. V gave up 5 bases and J gave up 2 bases, with 22 bases separating them. In nucleotides, the CDR3 is TGTGCCAGCAGCCCCCCCATCACCGGACCGTTCCCCTACGAGCAGTACTTC. Its protein is CASSPPITGPFPYEQYF.

With respect to this clone: At the DNA level, this CDR3 is encoded by other sequences in the same sample as well. The CDR3 reads CASSIDLGTEAFF. CDR3 nucleotides: TGTGCCAGTAGTATAGATCTGGGCACTGAAGCTTTCTTT. The chain has TRBV19 and TRBJ1-1; D gene uncertain. The CDR3 runs 13 residues. V gave up 0 bases and J gave up 4 bases, with 6 bases separating them. Germline V gene data show CDR1 as LNHDA and CDR2 as SQIVND (reference sequence).

The chain carries TRBV29-1 and TRBJ1-6; the match to TRBD1 covers 9 bases. CDR1 and CDR2 (germline): SQVTM, ANQGSEA. The CDR3 has 13 amino acids. The junction had 6 bases not matched to a gene; V was cut back by 5 bases and J by 10 bases. CDR3 amino acids: CSVMDRGGSPLHF. DNA of the CDR3: TGCAGCGTTATGGACAGGGGAGGGTCACCCCTCCACTTT.

This chain connects TRBV19 to TRBJ1-5, with no clear D. CDR1 is LNHDA and CDR2 is SQIVND in the germline V gene (reference sequence). The CDR3 has 17 amino acids. Deletions cut 0 bases from V and 2 bases from J, with 14 bases between. As DNA, the CDR3 is TGTGCCAGTAGTATAGAACAGAGATTAGTAGGCAATCAGCCCCAGCATTTT. Translation: CASSIEQRLVGNQPQHF.

CDR3 coding DNA: TGTGCCAGTAGGGGGACACAGCTAGCCAAAAACATTCAGTACTTC. Its translation is CASRGTQLAKNIQYF. The chain links TRBV19 to TRBJ2-4; weak D call: TRBD1 (6 bases). Trimming removed 6 bases from V and 0 bases from J, with 12 bases in between. Germline lookup yields CDR1 LNHDA and CDR2 SQIVND (reference sequence). This CDR3 has 15 amino acids.

The V call is TRBV4-2, the J call TRBJ1-4; no clear D gene. Trimming removed 0 bases at V and 7 bases at J, with 12 bases between. CDR1 and CDR2 from the germline V gene are LGHNA and YNFKEQ. The length of the CDR3 is 15 residues. The CDR3 DNA is TGTGCCAGCAGCCAAGATCGGGGAGAAGGTGAAAAACTGTTTTTT. Translated, it gives CASSQDRGEGEKLFF.

The chain employs TRBV9 and TRBJ2-3; 12 nucleotides line up with TRBD2. Germline CDR1 reads SGDLS; CDR2 reads YYNGEE. The ends lost 4 bases at V and 4 bases at J; junction bases unmatched: 10. The CDR3 extends over 17 amino acids. The CDR3 DNA follows: TGTGCCAGCAGCCCGCCTGCTAGCGGGGGGGCATCAGATACGCAGTATTTT. It codes for CASSPPASGGASDTQYF.

In this sample, this clone turned up a few times. The genes are TRBV7-6 and TRBJ2-5; a weak D match, TRBD1 (6 bases). CDR1 and CDR2 from the germline V gene are SGHVS and FNYEAQ. Deletions cut 1 base from V and 3 bases from J, with 12 bases between. This CDR3 has 15 amino acids. CDR3 residues: CASSLGQAGEETQYF. The CDR3 nucleotides read TGTGCCAGCAGCTTAGGGCAGGCAGGGGAAGAGACCCAGTACTTC.

This clone was detected only a few times. The chain is built from TRBV7-2 and TRBJ1-1; TRBD1 aligns across 7 bases. Trimming at V came to 5 bases and at J to 4 bases, leaving 4 bases not matched to a gene. The CDR3 sequence is 13 residues long. Germline CDR1 and CDR2: SGHTA and FQGNSA. CDR3 protein: CASSANRGTEAFF. The CDR3 region has the DNA TGTGCCAGCAGCGCGAACAGGGGCACTGAAGCTTTCTTT.

The chain has TRBV5-1 and TRBJ1-4; TRBD1 matches 8 bases. Trimming at V came to 4 bases and at J to 4 bases, leaving 9 bases not matched to a gene. The CDR3 has 16 amino acids. CDR1 is SGHRS, CDR2 YFSETQ, per germline. The CDR3, as DNA: TGCGCCAGCAGCCCTACACAGGGACAGGATAATGAAAAACTGTTTTTT. Protein sequence: CASSPTQGQDNEKLFF.

The count of this clone is one. The chain's CDR3 is CASSLDGLAGSGNEQFF. In DNA form, the CDR3 reads TGTGCCAGCAGCTTGGATGGACTAGCGGGGTCTGGAAATGAGCAGTTCTTC. The chain carries TRBV5-4 and TRBJ2-1, with 12 bases fitting TRBD2. Germline V gene data show CDR1 as SGHNT and CDR2 as YYREEE (reference sequence). The CDR3 spans 17 residues. Trimming took 0 bases from V and 7 from J; bases not matched to a gene: 8.